The present entry profiles one T cell receptor (beta chain) with its context. Its antigen specificity is not known. Base qualities were left out, and no much larger clone turns up one base away. This record comes from a study of Tregs in tolerant kidney transplant recipients (dated by TCRdb to between 2019 and 2020). The study in broad terms: The transplants used related donors with nonmyeloablative bone marrow transplantation, and mixed chimerism in the human trials was transient. The study applied TCRbeta sequencing to find donor-specific regulatory T cells before combined kidney and bone marrow transplantation and then followed those same cells after transplant. The study at large found these results: In tolerant patients, donor-specific Tregs expanded more than Tregs overall, which suggests antigen-driven rather than nonspecific expansion. Biological reproducibility was not examined directly, but technical replication error appeared to be minimal. Expanding Tregs with activated donor B cells appeared to identify the most biologically relevant and donor-specific TCRbeta repertoire. Because the PCR primers were changed over time for some patients, nucleotide-level comparison could not be performed across the samples from those patients. Because the study included only a small number of patients, the results must be confirmed in larger populations and under other immunosuppression protocols.

For TCRbeta CDR3 sequencing, genomic DNA from the sorted cells was extracted using the QIAGEN DNeasy Blood and Tissue Kit. High-throughput TCRbeta CDR3 sequencing was carried out commercially through immunoSEQ, with PCR amplification with bias correction and internal controls included. In the source study's methods: Unique productive TCRbeta sequences were defined by CDR3 nucleotide sequence where primers matched, otherwise by CDR3 amino acid sequence with Vbeta and Jbeta genes. As a correction for sorting error, sequences shared between sorted populations at a frequency ratio of 2:1 or less were discarded, and the remaining shared sequences were assigned to the higher population. Donor-reactive sequences were defined as at least 5-fold expanded in CFSE-low cells versus unstimulated cells, with frequency of at least 0.01% in CFSE-low cells. Repertoire divergence was quantified by Jensen-Shannon divergence calculated from the top 100 TCRbeta sequences ranked by frequency. For samples with multiple sequencing runs, sorting error was corrected separately for each run before the runs were pooled. TCRdb limited this immuneACCESS table to in-frame rearrangements with V and J called. A share of clones is missing; checked studies link under half to unresolved V genes, and the rest is unexplained. The DNA gave D and trimming, while V, J and clone size come from that table. Recorded for this sample are fewer than 80,000 clones; nearly 98% of them occurred a single time. The biggest ten clones account for 0.34% of the sample.

The time point label here, explained by the study, means: blood sample drawn before combined kidney and bone marrow transplant. Unstimulated Tregs (CD4+CD25+CD127-), CD4+ non-Tregs (CD4+CD25-), CD4 and CD8 cells were FACS-sorted from thawed PBMCs. Prior to Treg sorting, thawed PBMCs were rested overnight with 200 IU/ml IL-2 at 37 degrees C. The patients were several recipients of combined kidney and bone marrow transplants from the ITN036ST trial, and samples were available only from these trial subjects. Healthy control blood was separated into PBMCs by Ficoll density gradient and cryopreserved, and patient PBMCs were collected both before and after transplant. Inclusive of the bounding cysteine and phenylalanine, the CDR3 is 14 residues long. Left in the record is the CDR3 DNA by itself, 42 bases read in frame from the first base. CDR1 is given as MNHEY and CDR2 as SVGAGI, both from the germline V gene. Here V drops 6 bases and J drops 9 bases, and the junction holds 10 bases not matched to any gene.

The sample was Tregs from blood, taken before the transplant. Rearrangement joined TRBV6-5 to TRBJ1-3, and TRBD1 matches 8 of the central bases. This TCR came from a human donor who received a combined kidney and bone marrow transplant. The DNA sequence reads TGTGCCAGCAGCTCGGGACAGGCCGGAGGCACCATATATTTT. The resulting protein is CASSSGQAGGTIYF.